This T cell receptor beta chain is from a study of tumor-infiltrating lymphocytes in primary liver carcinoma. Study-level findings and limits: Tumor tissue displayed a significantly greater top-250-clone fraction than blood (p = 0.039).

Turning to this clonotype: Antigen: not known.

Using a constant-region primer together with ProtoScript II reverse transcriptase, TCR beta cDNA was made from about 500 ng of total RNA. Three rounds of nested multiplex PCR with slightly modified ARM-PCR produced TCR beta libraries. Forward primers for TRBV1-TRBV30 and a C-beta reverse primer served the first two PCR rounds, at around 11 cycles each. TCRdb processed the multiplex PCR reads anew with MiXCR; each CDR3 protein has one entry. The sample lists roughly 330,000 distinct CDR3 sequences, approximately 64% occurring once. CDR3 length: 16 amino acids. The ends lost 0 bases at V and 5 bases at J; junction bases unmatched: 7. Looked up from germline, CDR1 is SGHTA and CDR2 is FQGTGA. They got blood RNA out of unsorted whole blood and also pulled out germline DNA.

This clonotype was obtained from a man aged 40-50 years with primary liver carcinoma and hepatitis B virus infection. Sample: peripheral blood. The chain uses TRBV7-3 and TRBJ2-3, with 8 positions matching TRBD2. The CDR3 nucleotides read TGTGCCAGCAGCTTAACCTTGGCGGGAGGACAAGATACGCAGTATTTT. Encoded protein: CASSLTLAGGQDTQYF.